Each of the 5 T cell receptor beta chains below was sequenced from the same sample in a study of spatial heterogeneity in lung cancer. Time point denoted: sample taken at primary tumor resection. Unsorted tumor, nontumor lung tissue or cryopreserved PBMC supplied the whole RNA. TCRdb ran MiXCR on the 5' RACE reads and lists one entry per CDR3 protein. The repertoire holds under 40,000 distinct CDR3 sequences, with 5.8% as singletons. The source was PBMCs, collected at surgery. These receptors all come from a male donor with early-stage non-small cell lung cancer.

This chain joins TRBV4-1 and TRBJ2-7; TRBD1 matches 7 bases. Germline lookup yields CDR1 MGHRA and CDR2 YSYEKL. The CDR3 consists of 15 residues. J gave up 6 bases and V 0 bases, and 8 bases lay outside the gene matches. The CDR3 here is CASSQEATGTREQYF. In DNA, the CDR3 is TGCGCCAGCAGCCAAGAAGCGACAGGGACCCGCGAGCAGTACTTC.

In this sample, this clonotype turned up many times. The rearrangement joins TRBV20-1 to TRBJ2-4; D unclear. The germline V and J ends were trimmed by 6 bases and 0 bases, with 18 bases remaining between them. Germline V CDR1 and CDR2: DFQATT, SNEGSKA (reference sequence). The CDR3 runs 16 residues. The CDR3 DNA reads as TGCAGTGCGACCCCGCTCGGAATTCTAGCCAAAAACATTCAGTACTTC. Protein sequence: CSATPLGILAKNIQYF.

This clonotype was seen many times. The CDR3 sequence is CASSFNRRYGYTF. Written as DNA, the CDR3 is TGTGCCAGCAGTTTCAACAGAAGATATGGCTACACCTTC. V and J are TRBV27 and TRBJ1-2; the D is unclear. V was cut by 3 bases and J by 5 bases, with 10 bases left in between. The germline gives CDR1 MNHEY, CDR2 SMNVEV (reference sequence). This CDR3 has 13 amino acids.

In its sample, this clonotype was seen a few times. The chain uses TRBV11-3 and TRBJ2-2; 9 bases agree with TRBD1. J was trimmed by 4 bases and V by 1 base; bases with no gene match: 4. In germline, CDR1 is SGHNT, CDR2 YENEEA. This CDR3 contains 16 residues. Here the CDR3 reads CASSLGTGVSTGELFF. The CDR3 nucleotides read TGTGCCAGCAGCTTAGGGACAGGGGTATCCACCGGGGAGCTGTTTTTT.

This clonotype was seen a few times. The rearrangement uses TRBV28 and TRBJ2-7, with D possibly TRBD1 on 5 matching bases. Germline V gene sequence: CDR1 MDHEN, CDR2 SYDVKM. V was clipped by 4 bases and J by 4 bases, with 8 bases between them. The CDR3 sequence is 12 residues long. This CDR3 reads CASSSGFYEQYF. Here the CDR3 DNA reads TGTGCCAGCAGTTCAGGGTTTTACGAGCAGTACTTC.